This TCR beta chain appears in the sequencing data of a study of T cells after yellow fever vaccination. Study at large: Fractions of limited cellularity were prepared by means of SMART-Seq v4 Ultra Low Input. Study-level points and caveats: By day 5 rather than day 15, the secondary response had peaked, though it was weaker. Most clones from primary vaccination were detected again post-booster (approximately 96% CD4, approximately 90% CD8).

CDR1 SGHTA and CDR2 FQGTGA come from the germline V gene. The V segment lost 2 bases and the J segment 6 bases; nucleotides outside the gene matches: 4. The CDR3 spans 14 residues. On this clonotype: Antigen unknown.

Template switching with 5'RACE generated the TCR cDNA and added a universal primer site and UMIs. TCRdb used MiXCR to reprocess the 5' RACE reads, holding one entry per CDR3 protein. Among about 550,000 distinct CDR3 sequences listed, approximately 21% were seen once. The source of this sequence is a man younger than 45 who received the YFV17D yellow fever vaccine. The sequencing here drew on PBMCs, taken 15 days after the yellow fever booster vaccination. The chain has TRBV7-3 and TRBJ2-3; TRBD1 matches 8 bases. CDR3 bases: TGTGCCAGCAGCTTAGGACAGGGATACGATACGCAGTATTTT. It is translated as CASSLGQGYDTQYF.